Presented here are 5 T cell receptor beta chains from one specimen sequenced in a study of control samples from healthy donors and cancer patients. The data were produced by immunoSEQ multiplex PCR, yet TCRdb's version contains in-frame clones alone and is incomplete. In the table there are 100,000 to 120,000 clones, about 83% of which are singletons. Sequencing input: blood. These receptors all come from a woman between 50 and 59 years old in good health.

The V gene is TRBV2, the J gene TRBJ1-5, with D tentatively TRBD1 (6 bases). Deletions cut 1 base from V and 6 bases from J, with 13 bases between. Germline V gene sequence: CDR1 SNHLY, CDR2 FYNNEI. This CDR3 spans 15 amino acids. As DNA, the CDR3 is TGTGCCAGCAGTGAAGTACAGGGAGTTGGTCAGCCCCAGCATTTT. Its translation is CASSEVQGVGQPQHF.

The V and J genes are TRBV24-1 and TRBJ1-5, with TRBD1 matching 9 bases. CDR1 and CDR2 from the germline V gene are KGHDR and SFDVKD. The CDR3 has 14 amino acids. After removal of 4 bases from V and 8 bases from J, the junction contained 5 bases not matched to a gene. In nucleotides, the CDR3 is TGTGCCACCAGTGACCCGGGGACAGGGAAGCCCCAGCATTTT. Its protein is CATSDPGTGKPQHF.

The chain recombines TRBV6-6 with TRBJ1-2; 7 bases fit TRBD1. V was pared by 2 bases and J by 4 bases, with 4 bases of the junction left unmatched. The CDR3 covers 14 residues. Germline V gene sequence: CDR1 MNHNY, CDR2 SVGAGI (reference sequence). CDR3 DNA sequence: TGTGCCAGCAGTTACCCAGGGGGAGGCTATGGCTACACCTTC. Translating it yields CASSYPGGGYGYTF.

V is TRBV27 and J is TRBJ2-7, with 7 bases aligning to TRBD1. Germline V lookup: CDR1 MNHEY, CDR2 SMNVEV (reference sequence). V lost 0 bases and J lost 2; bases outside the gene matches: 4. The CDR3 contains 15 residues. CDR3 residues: CASSLSRQGTYEQYF. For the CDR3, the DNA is TGTGCCAGCAGTTTATCGCGACAGGGAACCTACGAGCAGTACTTC.

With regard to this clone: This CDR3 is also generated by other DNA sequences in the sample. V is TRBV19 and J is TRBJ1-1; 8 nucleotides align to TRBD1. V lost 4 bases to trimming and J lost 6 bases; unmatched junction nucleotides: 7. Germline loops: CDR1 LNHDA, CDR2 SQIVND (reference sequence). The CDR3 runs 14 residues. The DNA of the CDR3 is TGTGCCAGTAGTAGGGACAGGCTGGTGGCTGAAGCTTTCTTT. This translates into CASSRDRLVAEAFF.